The 14 T cell receptor beta chains presented below share a single source sample, sequenced in a study of cytomegalovirus exposure and HLA in healthy donors. The PCR was carried out with 60 Vbeta primers and 13 Jbeta primers. Clones were sequenced by immunoSEQ multiplex PCR, and TCRdb holds only the in-frame ones, with some missing. The table has 99,000 or so clones, roughly three quarters seen once; the top ten hold roughly 1.2%. Sequencing was performed on PBMCs. The receptors come from a man aged 35-49 years in good health and CMV-seronegative.

This chain links TRBV28 with TRBJ1-2; the match to TRBD1 covers 10 bases. The CDR3 loop spans 16 amino acids. Germline V gives CDR1 MDHEN, CDR2 SYDVKM. With 6 bases clipped from V and 0 bases from J, the junction kept 7 bases outside the gene matches. The CDR3 region is CASRNPGQGTNYGYTF. As DNA, the CDR3 is TGTGCCAGCAGGAATCCGGGACAGGGGACTAACTATGGCTACACCTTC.

This clone came up once. V is TRBV10-3 and J is TRBJ2-7, with TRBD2 identical over 10 bases. This CDR3 has 19 amino acids. Trimming took 3 bases from V and 5 from J; bases not matched to a gene: 19. CDR1 is ENHRY, CDR2 SYGVKD, per germline. In DNA, the CDR3 is TGTGCCATCAGTGATATGGTTAGCGGGAGGAAAGAACTGATCCACGAGCAGTACTTC. This gives the protein CAISDMVSGRKELIHEQYF.

This rearrangement joins TRBV11-3 to TRBJ2-7; D possibly corresponds to TRBD2 (6 bases). The CDR3 is 14 residues long. Between the trimmed V and J ends, which lost 3 bases and 3 bases, there was a span of 12 bases. Looked up from germline, CDR1 is SGHNT and CDR2 is YENEEA. CDR3 nucleotides: TGTGCCAGCAGCTTCGCGGAGGGGAGCTACGAGCAGTACTTC. This encodes CASSFAEGSYEQYF. Complete variable domain (other parts from reference TRBV11-3 and TRBJ2-7): EAGVVQSPRYKIIEKKQPVAFWCNPISGHNTLYWYLQNLGQGPELLIRYENEEAVDDSQLPKDRFSAERLKGVDSTLKIQPAELGDSAVYLCASSFAEGSYEQYFGPGTRLTVT.

V gene TRBV15 combines with J gene TRBJ1-2; D not certain. Per germline, CDR1 LNHNV and CDR2 YYDKDF (reference sequence). Trimming removed 0 bases from V and 4 bases from J, with 9 bases in between. The CDR3 consists of 14 residues. The DNA of the CDR3 is TGTGCCACCAGCAGAGAGAATTCGGGCTATGGCTACACCTTC. Amino acid sequence: CATSRENSGYGYTF.

The rearrangement uses TRBV6-1 and TRBJ2-2; D possibly corresponds to TRBD2 (6 bases). This CDR3 has 14 residues. Germline assignment: CDR1 MNHNS and CDR2 SASEGT. The germline V and J ends were trimmed by 6 bases and 4 bases, with 12 bases remaining between them. The CDR3 spells CASRRDGSTGELFF. The CDR3 DNA reads as TGTGCCAGCAGGAGAGACGGGAGCACCGGGGAGCTGTTTTTT.

This clone was seen a few times. The chain joins TRBV2 to TRBJ1-5; no firm D call. CDR3 length: 12 residues. Trimming cost V 3 bases and J 8 bases, with 8 bases left between them. The germline gives CDR1 SNHLY, CDR2 FYNNEI. The CDR3: CASSDRVEPQHF. CDR3 nucleotide sequence: TGTGCCAGCAGTGACCGGGTGGAGCCCCAGCATTTT.

The J gene is TRBJ2-7, the V gene TRBV27, with no clear D. The ends were cut back, 6 bases at V and 2 bases at J, with 11 bases in the middle. The V gene's germline CDR1 is MNHEY and CDR2 SMNVEV (reference sequence). The CDR3 loop spans 13 amino acids. This chain's CDR3 is CASRPLGAYEQYF. The DNA for the CDR3 is TGTGCCAGCAGACCGTTAGGAGCCTACGAGCAGTACTTC.

The rearrangement joins TRBV5-1 to TRBJ2-1; D might be TRBD1 (6 bases). This CDR3 is built from 14 residues. The V end lost 2 bases, the J end lost 4 bases, and 10 bases lay between the germline ends. Germline CDR1 and CDR2: SGHRS and YFSETQ. The CDR3 sequence: CASSFPGAYNEQFF. The CDR3 DNA reads as TGCGCCAGCAGCTTCCCAGGGGCTTACAATGAGCAGTTCTTC.

The V call is TRBV4-1, the J call TRBJ1-4; TRBD1 matches 7 bases. Unmatched junction bases numbered 17, after V lost 7 bases and J lost 0 bases. The CDR3 has 19 amino acids. CDR1 is MGHRA and CDR2 is YSYEKL in the germline V gene. CDR3 DNA: TGCGCCAGCACCTTTAAACCCGGGACAGAGCTTGCAACTAATGAAAAACTGTTTTTT. This encodes CASTFKPGTELATNEKLFF.

The chain recombines TRBV6-6 with TRBJ2-7; TRBD1 aligns across 10 bases. The CDR3 spans 16 residues. The germline gives CDR1 MNHNY, CDR2 SVGAGI (reference sequence). The junction had 10 bases not matched to a gene; V was cut back by 5 bases and J by 3 bases. In DNA form, the CDR3 reads TGTGCCAGCAGTCAAACTAAGGGACAGGGGATCTACGAGCAGTACTTC. It encodes CASSQTKGQGIYEQYF.

The rearrangement uses TRBV2 and TRBJ2-7, with a tentative D call TRBD1 (6 bases). This CDR3 region has 15 residues. Germline V gene lookup returns CDR1 SNHLY and CDR2 FYNNEI. Trimming stripped 3 bases from V and 4 bases from J, with 16 bases between. The DNA for the CDR3 is TGTGCCAGCAGTGAGCAAGGGGTAGGGGGATACGAGCAGTACTTC. Translating gives CASSEQGVGGYEQYF. Combining the CDR3 with reference TRBV2 and TRBJ2-7 gives the whole variable domain EPEVTQTPSHQVTQMGQEVILRCVPISNHLYFYWYRQILGQKVEFLVSFYNNEISEKSEIFDDQFSVERPDGSNFTLKIRSTKLEDSAMYFCASSEQGVGGYEQYFGPGTRLTVT.

The chain's CDR3 is CASSLGRGNSYEQYF. CDR3 DNA sequence: TGTGCCAGCAGCTTGGGGCGGGGGAACTCCTACGAGCAGTACTTC. The chain has TRBV7-8 and TRBJ2-7; the match to TRBD2 covers 7 bases. The CDR3 length is 15 residues. Looked up from germline, CDR1 is SGHVS and CDR2 is FQNEAQ. Unmatched junction bases numbered 5, after V lost 3 bases and J lost 0 bases. Full variable domain (remainder filled in from reference TRBV7-8 and TRBJ2-7): GAGVSQSPRYKVAKRGQDVALRCDPISGHVSLFWYQQALGQGPEFLTYFQNEAQLDKSGLPSDRFFAERPEGSVSTLKIQRTQQEDSAVYLCASSLGRGNSYEQYFGPGTRLTVT.

The J gene is TRBJ2-7, the V gene TRBV4-2, with 12 bases that match TRBD1. V shed 3 bases and J 4 bases; nucleotides not matched to a gene: 7. This CDR3 has 16 amino acids. CDR1 is LGHNA and CDR2 is YNFKEQ in the germline V gene. The CDR3 sequence is CASSQGQGAMPYEQYF. In DNA form, the CDR3 reads TGTGCCAGCAGCCAGGGACAGGGGGCGATGCCTTACGAGCAGTACTTC.

The chain couples TRBV7-9 to TRBJ1-5; possible D gene TRBD1, 6 bases. The CDR3 is 13 residues long. The germline V and J ends were trimmed by 5 bases and 7 bases, with 12 bases remaining between them. Germline V lookup: CDR1 SEHNR, CDR2 FQNEAQ (reference sequence). CDR3 residues: CASSLLQGQPQHF. The CDR3, as DNA: TGTGCCAGCAGCCTACTACAGGGACAGCCCCAGCATTTT.